The 2 T cell receptor beta chains given below trace back to one sample, sequenced in a study of shared clonotypes between healthy human individuals. Only in-frame clones appear in the TCRdb table, and some are missing; sequencing was by immunoSEQ multiplex PCR. The data contain about 2.5 million clones, about nine tenths of them singletons. Sequencing was done on a sample of naive CD4+ T cells from PBMCs. As for subset: CD45RA+ positively selected. The receptors stem from a man between 18 and 35 years old in good health. Some clones in this sample may be carry-over from other donors' samples.

On this clone itself: Distinct nucleotide sequences in the sample also encode this CDR3. This chain uses TRBV9 with TRBJ2-5; TRBD1 is a possible D gene (5 bases). The CDR3 contains 13 residues. The V gene lost 0 bases and the J gene lost 5 bases, with 8 bases spanning the gap. CDR1 and CDR2 (germline): SGDLS, YYNGEE. The CDR3 nucleotides read TGTGCCAGCAGCGTAGAAGGGGCCGAGACCCAGTACTTC. This codes for CASSVEGAETQYF.

About this clone itself: Germline is not matched at one junction end, which may reflect a read error. The V and J genes are TRBV7-9 and TRBJ1-2; D is unresolved. The germline gives CDR1 SEHNR, CDR2 FQNEAQ (reference sequence). CDR3 length equals 11 residues. The DNA of the CDR3 is TGTGCCAGCAGCCCTGAGGACCCTGTCGTCTTC. Amino acids: CASSPEDPVVF.